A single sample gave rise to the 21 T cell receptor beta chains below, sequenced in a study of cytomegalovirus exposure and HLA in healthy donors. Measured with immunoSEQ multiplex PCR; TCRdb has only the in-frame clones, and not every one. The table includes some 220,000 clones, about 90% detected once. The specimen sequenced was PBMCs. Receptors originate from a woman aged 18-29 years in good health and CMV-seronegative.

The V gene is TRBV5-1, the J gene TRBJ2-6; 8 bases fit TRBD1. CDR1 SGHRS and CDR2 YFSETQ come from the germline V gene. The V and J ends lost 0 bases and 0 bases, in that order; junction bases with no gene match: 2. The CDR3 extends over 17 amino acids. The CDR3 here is CASSLGQGTSGANVLTF. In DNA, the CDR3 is TGCGCCAGCAGCTTGGGACAGGGGACCTCTGGGGCCAACGTCCTGACTTTC.

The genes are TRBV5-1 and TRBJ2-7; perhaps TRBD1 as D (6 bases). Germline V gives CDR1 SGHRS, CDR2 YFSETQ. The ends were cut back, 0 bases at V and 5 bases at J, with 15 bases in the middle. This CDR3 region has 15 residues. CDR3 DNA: TGCGCCAGCAGCTTGGTAGGGGGAAGTCTGGACGAGCAGTACTTC. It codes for CASSLVGGSLDEQYF.

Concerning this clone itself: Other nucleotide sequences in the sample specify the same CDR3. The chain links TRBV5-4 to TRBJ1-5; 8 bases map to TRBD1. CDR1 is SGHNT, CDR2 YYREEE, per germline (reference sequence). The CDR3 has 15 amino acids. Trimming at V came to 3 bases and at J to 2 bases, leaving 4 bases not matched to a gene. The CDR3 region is CASSSGTGGNQPQHF. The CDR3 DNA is TGTGCCAGCAGCTCAGGGACAGGAGGCAATCAGCCCCAGCATTTT. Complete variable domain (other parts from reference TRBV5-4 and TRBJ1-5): ETGVTQSPTHLIKTRGQQVTLRCSSQSGHNTVSWYQQALGQGPQFIFQYYREEENGRGNFPPRFSGLQFPNYSSELNVNALELDDSALYLCASSSGTGGNQPQHFGDGTRLSIL.

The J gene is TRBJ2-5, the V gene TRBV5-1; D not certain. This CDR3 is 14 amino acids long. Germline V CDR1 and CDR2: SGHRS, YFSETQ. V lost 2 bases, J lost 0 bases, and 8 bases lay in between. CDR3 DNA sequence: TGCGCCAGCAGCTTCGGTGGTAACCAAGAGACCCAGTACTTC. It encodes CASSFGGNQETQYF.

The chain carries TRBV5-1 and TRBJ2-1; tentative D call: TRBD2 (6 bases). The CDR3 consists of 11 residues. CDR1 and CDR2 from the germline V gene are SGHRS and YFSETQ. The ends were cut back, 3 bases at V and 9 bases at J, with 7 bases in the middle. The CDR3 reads CASSYSGEQFF. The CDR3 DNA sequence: TGCGCCAGCAGCTATAGCGGTGAGCAGTTCTTC. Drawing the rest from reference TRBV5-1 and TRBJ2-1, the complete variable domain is KAGVTQTPRYLIKTRGQQVTLSCSPISGHRSVSWYQQTPGQGLQFLFEYFSETQRNKGNFPGRFSGRQFSNSRSEMNVSTLELGDSALYLCASSYSGEQFFGPGTRLTVL.

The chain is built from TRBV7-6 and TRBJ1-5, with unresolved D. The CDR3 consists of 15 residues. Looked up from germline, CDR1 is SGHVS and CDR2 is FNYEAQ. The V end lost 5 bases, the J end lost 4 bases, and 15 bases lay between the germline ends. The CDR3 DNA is TGTGCCAGCAGCCCGAGCACGGTCCTTAATCAGCCCCAGCATTTT. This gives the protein CASSPSTVLNQPQHF.

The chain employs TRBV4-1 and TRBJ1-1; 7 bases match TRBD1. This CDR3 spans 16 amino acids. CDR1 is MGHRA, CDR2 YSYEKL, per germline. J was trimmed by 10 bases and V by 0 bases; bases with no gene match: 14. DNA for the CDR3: TGCGCCAGCAGCCAAGAAGGGGGCGCGCTGACCCTTGGAGCTTTCTTT. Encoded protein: CASSQEGGALTLGAFF.

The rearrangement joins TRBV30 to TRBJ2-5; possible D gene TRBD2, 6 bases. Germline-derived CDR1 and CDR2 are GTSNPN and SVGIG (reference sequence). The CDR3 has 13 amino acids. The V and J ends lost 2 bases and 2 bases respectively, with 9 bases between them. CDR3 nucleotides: TGTGCCTGGAGTTTAGCGGATCAAGAGACCCAGTACTTC. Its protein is CAWSLADQETQYF.

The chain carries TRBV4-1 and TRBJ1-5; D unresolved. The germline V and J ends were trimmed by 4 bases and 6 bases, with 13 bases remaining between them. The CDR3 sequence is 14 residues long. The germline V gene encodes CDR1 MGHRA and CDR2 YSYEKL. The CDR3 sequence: CASSRLTGPQPQHF. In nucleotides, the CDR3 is TGCGCCAGCAGCCGCCTAACGGGTCCTCAGCCCCAGCATTTT.

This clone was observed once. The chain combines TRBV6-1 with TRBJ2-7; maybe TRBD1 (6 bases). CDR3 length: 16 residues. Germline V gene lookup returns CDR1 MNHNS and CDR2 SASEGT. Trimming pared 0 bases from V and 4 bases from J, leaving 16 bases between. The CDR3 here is CASSEAEAGTLYEQYF. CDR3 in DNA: TGTGCCAGCAGTGAAGCGGAAGCAGGGACACTTTACGAGCAGTACTTC.

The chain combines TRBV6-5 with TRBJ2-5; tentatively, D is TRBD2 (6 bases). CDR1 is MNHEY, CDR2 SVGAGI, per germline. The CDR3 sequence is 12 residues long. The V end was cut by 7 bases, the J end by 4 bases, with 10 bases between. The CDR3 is CASTVAVETQYF. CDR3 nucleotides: TGTGCCAGCACTGTAGCGGTAGAGACCCAGTACTTC.

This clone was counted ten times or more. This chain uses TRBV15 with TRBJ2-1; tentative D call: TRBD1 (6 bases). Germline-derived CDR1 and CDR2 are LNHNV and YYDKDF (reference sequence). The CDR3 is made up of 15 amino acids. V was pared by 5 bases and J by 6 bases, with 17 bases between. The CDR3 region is CATSSPSGDSNEQFF. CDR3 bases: TGTGCCACCAGCTCCCCCTCAGGGGATAGCAATGAGCAGTTCTTC. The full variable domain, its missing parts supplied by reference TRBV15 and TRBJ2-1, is DAMVIQNPRYQVTQFGKPVTLSCSQTLNHNVMYWYQQKSSQAPKLLFHYYDKDFNNEADTPDNFQSRRPNTSFCFLDIRSPGLGDTAMYLCATSSPSGDSNEQFFGPGTRLTVL.

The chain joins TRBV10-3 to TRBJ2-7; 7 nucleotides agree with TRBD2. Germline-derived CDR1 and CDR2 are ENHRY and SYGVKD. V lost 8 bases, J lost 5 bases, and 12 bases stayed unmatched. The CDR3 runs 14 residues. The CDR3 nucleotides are TGTGCCATCCACCCATCGGGGGGAGAGGACGAGCAGTACTTC. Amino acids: CAIHPSGGEDEQYF.

CDR3 protein: CASSFPLAGVFPYNEQFF. In DNA form, the CDR3 reads TGTGCCAGCAGCTTTCCCCTAGCGGGAGTCTTCCCCTACAATGAGCAGTTCTTC. This chain uses TRBV5-4 with TRBJ2-1; 10 positions match TRBD2. From germline, CDR1 is SGHNT and CDR2 YYREEE (reference sequence). Trimming took 2 bases from V and 2 from J; bases not matched to a gene: 10. The CDR3 totals 18 residues.

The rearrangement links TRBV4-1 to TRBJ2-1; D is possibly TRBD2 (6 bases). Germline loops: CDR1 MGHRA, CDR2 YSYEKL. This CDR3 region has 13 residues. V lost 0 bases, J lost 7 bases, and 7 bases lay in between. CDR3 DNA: TGCGCCAGCAGCCAAGAGGGGAGGAATGAGCAGTTCTTC. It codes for CASSQEGRNEQFF.

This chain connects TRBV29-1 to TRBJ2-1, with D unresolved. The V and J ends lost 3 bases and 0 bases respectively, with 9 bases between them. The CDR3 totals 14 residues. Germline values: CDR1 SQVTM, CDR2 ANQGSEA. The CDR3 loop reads CSVDEVSSYNEQFF. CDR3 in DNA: TGCAGCGTTGACGAGGTTAGCTCCTACAATGAGCAGTTCTTC.

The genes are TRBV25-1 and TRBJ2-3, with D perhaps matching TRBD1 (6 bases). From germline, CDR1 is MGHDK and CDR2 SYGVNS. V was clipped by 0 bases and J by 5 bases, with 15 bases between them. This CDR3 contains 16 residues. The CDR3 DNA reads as TGTGCCAGCAGTGAATATTGGGCAGGGGTGATAGATACGCAGTATTTT. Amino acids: CASSEYWAGVIDTQYF.

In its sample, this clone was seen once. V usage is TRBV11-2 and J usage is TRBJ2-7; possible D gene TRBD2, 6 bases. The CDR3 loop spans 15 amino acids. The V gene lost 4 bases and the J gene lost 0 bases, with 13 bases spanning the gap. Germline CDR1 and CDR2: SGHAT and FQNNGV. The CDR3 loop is CASSSGTLHSYEQYF. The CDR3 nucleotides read TGTGCCAGCAGCTCGGGGACTTTACACTCCTACGAGCAGTACTTC.

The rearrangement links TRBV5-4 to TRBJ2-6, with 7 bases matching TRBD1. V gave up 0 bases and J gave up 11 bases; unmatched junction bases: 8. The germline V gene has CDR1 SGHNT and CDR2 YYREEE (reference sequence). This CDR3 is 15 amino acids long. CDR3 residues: CASSLGSQGVYVLTF. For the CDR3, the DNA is TGTGCCAGCAGCTTGGGTTCGCAGGGGGTTTACGTCCTGACTTTC.

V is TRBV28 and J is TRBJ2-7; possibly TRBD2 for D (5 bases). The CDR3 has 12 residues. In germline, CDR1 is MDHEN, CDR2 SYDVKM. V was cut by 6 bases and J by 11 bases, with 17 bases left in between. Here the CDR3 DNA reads TGTGCCAGCAGGGACGGACTTAGAGCCGAGTACTTC. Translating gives CASRDGLRAEYF.

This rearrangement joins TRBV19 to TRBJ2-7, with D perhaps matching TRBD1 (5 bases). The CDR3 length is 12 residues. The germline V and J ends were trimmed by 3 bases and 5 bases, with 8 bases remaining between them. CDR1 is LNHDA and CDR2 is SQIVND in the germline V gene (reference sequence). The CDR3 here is CASSISGNEQYF. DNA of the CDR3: TGTGCCAGTAGTATCTCAGGGAACGAGCAGTACTTC. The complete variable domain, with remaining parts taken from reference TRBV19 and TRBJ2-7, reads DGGITQSPKYLFRKEGQNVTLSCEQNLNHDAMYWYRQDPGQGLRLIYYSQIVNDFQKGDIAEGYSVSREKKESFPLTVTSAQKNPTAFYLCASSISGNEQYFGPGTRLTVT.